Listed below are T cell receptor beta chains from one sample, sequenced in a study of beta chain features in type 1 diabetes. This table comes from immunoSEQ multiplex PCR, and its TCRdb copy is limited to in-frame clones, with some not included. Here the sample spans about 220,000 clones, 11% being singletons. The sequenced sample consisted of central memory CD4+ T cells from blood. These TCRs come from a man younger than 30 in good health. The CDR3 runs from the conserved cysteine through the conserved F or W. Fields, in order: CDR3 protein, CDR3 DNA, J gene, V gene, D gene, clone size. The D gene is left open where the match is weak. The size entry is marked missing in some rows and otherwise reads once, few, many or a size class.

CDR3: CASSFYGEQYF
DNA: TGTGCCAGCAGCTTTTACGGTGAGCAGTACTTC
J: TRBJ2-7
V: TRBV7-2
D: .
size: .

CDR3: CASSQDPWGAGGSYEQYF
DNA: TGTGCCAGCAGCCAAGACCCCTGGGGAGCGGGAGGATCCTACGAGCAGTACTTC
J: TRBJ2-7
V: TRBV4-2
D: TRBD2
size: .

CDR3: CSTRDRVRETQYF
DNA: TGCAGCACGAGAGACAGGGTTAGAGAGACCCAGTACTTC
J: TRBJ2-5
V: TRBV29-1
D: TRBD1
size: many

CDR3: CASSELGYEQYF
DNA: TGTGCCAGCAGTGAACTTGGATACGAGCAGTACTTC
J: TRBJ2-7
V: TRBV2
D: .
size: few

CDR3: CASSYSQGGGEQFF
DNA: TGTGCCAGCAGTTACTCCCAGGGGGGCGGTGAGCAGTTCTTC
J: TRBJ2-1
V: TRBV6-6
D: .
size: few

CDR3: CASSHSKGDSYEQYF
DNA: TGTGCCAGCAGCCACTCGAAAGGGGATTCCTACGAGCAGTACTTC
J: TRBJ2-7
V: TRBV4-2
D: .
size: .

CDR3: CASSLVGAGTTQYF
DNA: TGTGCCAGCAGCTTAGTTGGAGCGGGGACTACGCAGTATTTT
J: TRBJ2-3
V: TRBV11-2
D: TRBD2
size: .

CDR3: CASSQVRRVNNEQFF
DNA: TGTGCCAGCAGCCAAGTAAGACGGGTTAACAATGAGCAGTTCTTC
J: TRBJ2-1
V: TRBV14
D: .
size: few

CDR3: CASSTAGGTYEQYF
DNA: TGTGCCAGCAGCACCGCGGGTGGAACCTACGAGCAGTACTTC
J: TRBJ2-7
V: TRBV14
D: .
size: .

CDR3: CASRGQGQNYGYTF
DNA: TGTGCCAGCAGAGGGCAGGGCCAAAACTATGGCTACACCTTC
J: TRBJ1-2
V: TRBV11-2
D: .
size: .

CDR3: CATSTGTETREQYF
DNA: TGTGCCACCAGCACCGGGACGGAGACCCGCGAGCAGTACTTC
J: TRBJ2-7
V: TRBV15
D: .
size: .

CDR3: CASSLVASGLYEQYF
DNA: TGCGCCAGCAGCTTGGTGGCTAGCGGCCTCTACGAGCAGTACTTC
J: TRBJ2-7
V: TRBV5-1
D: TRBD2
size: few

CDR3: CASSPKTRRNTEAFF
DNA: TGTGCCAGCTCGCCTAAAACCAGACGAAACACTGAAGCTTTCTTT
J: TRBJ1-1
V: TRBV18
D: .
size: many

CDR3: CASSPSWGQDTQYF
DNA: TGTGCCAGCAGCCCATCCTGGGGGCAAGATACGCAGTATTTT
J: TRBJ2-3
V: TRBV7-2
D: .
size: .

CDR3: CSVRGQGSSYEQYF
DNA: TGCAGCGTGAGAGGACAGGGGAGCTCCTACGAGCAGTACTTC
J: TRBJ2-7
V: TRBV29-1
D: TRBD1
size: .

CDR3: CASTGPIGPNYGYTF
DNA: TGTGCCAGCACCGGCCCCATCGGACCTAACTATGGCTACACCTTC
J: TRBJ1-2
V: TRBV6-4
D: .
size: .

CDR3: CASSQGGLVGNIQYF
DNA: TGTGCCAGCAGCCAAGGCGGGCTAGTGGGTAACATTCAGTACTTC
J: TRBJ2-4
V: TRBV6-5
D: .
size: .

CDR3: CASSLDGQASDTQYF
DNA: TGTGCCAGCAGCTTAGACGGTCAGGCGTCAGATACGCAGTATTTT
J: TRBJ2-3
V: TRBV7-2
D: .
size: .

CDR3: CASSPFGVNEQFF
DNA: TGTGCCAGCTCACCGTTCGGTGTCAATGAGCAGTTCTTC
J: TRBJ2-1
V: TRBV18
D: .
size: .

CDR3: CASSVTDSNQPQHF
DNA: TGTGCCAGCAGTGTGACAGATAGCAATCAGCCCCAGCATTTT
J: TRBJ1-5
V: TRBV6-1
D: .
size: few

CDR3: CASSFISGRYEQYF
DNA: TGTGCCAGCAGTTTTATTAGCGGGAGATACGAGCAGTACTTC
J: TRBJ2-7
V: TRBV28
D: TRBD2
size: .

CDR3: CASSHPGKREGNEQYF
DNA: TGCGCCAGCAGCCACCCTGGCAAGCGGGAGGGAAACGAGCAGTACTTC
J: TRBJ2-7
V: TRBV4-1
D: TRBD2
size: .

CDR3: CASSRTSDNEQFF
DNA: TGTGCCAGCAGCCGGACTAGTGACAATGAGCAGTTCTTC
J: TRBJ2-1
V: TRBV7-2
D: TRBD2
size: .

CDR3: CASGLVHLDRGYTF
DNA: TGTGCTAGTGGTTTGGTACACTTGGACCGTGGCTACACCTTC
J: TRBJ1-2
V: TRBV12-5
D: .
size: .

CDR3: CAIAGQLVAEEQFF
DNA: TGTGCCATAGCCGGGCAGCTAGTCGCAGAAGAGCAGTTCTTC
J: TRBJ2-1
V: TRBV10-3
D: .
size: many

CDR3: CASCSGGNTEAFF
DNA: TGTGCCAGCTGTTCAGGGGGGAACACTGAAGCTTTCTTT
J: TRBJ1-1
V: TRBV9
D: TRBD1
size: few

CDR3: CASSLSLATDTQYF
DNA: TGTGCCAGCAGCTTGAGTCTAGCTACAGATACGCAGTATTTT
J: TRBJ2-3
V: TRBV5-4
D: .
size: .

CDR3: CASSRDLETQYF
DNA: TGCGCCAGCAGCAGGGACCTGGAGACCCAGTACTTC
J: TRBJ2-5
V: TRBV5-1
D: .
size: few

CDR3: CASKGGRTFSGANVLTF
DNA: TGTGCCAGCAAGGGGGGCAGAACCTTCTCTGGGGCCAACGTCCTGACTTTC
J: TRBJ2-6
V: TRBV27
D: .
size: .

CDR3: CASTFFGTGNYEQYF
DNA: TGTGCCAGCACCTTCTTTGGGACAGGGAACTACGAGCAGTACTTC
J: TRBJ2-7
V: TRBV7-9
D: TRBD1
size: few

CDR3: CASSFTHNEQYF
DNA: TGTGCCAGCAGTTTTACACACAACGAGCAGTACTTC
J: TRBJ2-7
V: TRBV7-9
D: .
size: .

CDR3: CASSFGGRSGEQYF
DNA: TGTGCCAGCAGCTTTGGCGGGAGATCAGGCGAGCAGTACTTC
J: TRBJ2-7
V: TRBV7-2
D: TRBD2
size: .

CDR3: CASSSLRANVLTF
DNA: TGTGCCAGCAGCTCCTTGAGGGCCAACGTCCTGACTTTC
J: TRBJ2-6
V: TRBV6-5
D: .
size: few

CDR3: CASSYSSGRADEQYF
DNA: TGTGCCAGCAGTTACTCTAGCGGGAGGGCCGATGAGCAGTACTTC
J: TRBJ2-7
V: TRBV6-6
D: TRBD2
size: .

CDR3: CSASQGWQYF
DNA: TGCAGTGCTAGCCAGGGGTGGCAGTACTTC
J: TRBJ2-7
V: TRBV20-1
D: .
size: .

CDR3: CASSPTGLAGETQYF
DNA: TGTGCCAGCAGTCCGACAGGGCTAGCTGGAGAGACCCAGTACTTC
J: TRBJ2-5
V: TRBV2
D: TRBD1
size: .

CDR3: CASSLSLAGSYNEQFF
DNA: TGTGCCAGCAGCTTATCACTAGCGGGTTCCTACAATGAGCAGTTCTTC
J: TRBJ2-1
V: TRBV7-9
D: TRBD2
size: many

CDR3: CASSKLDRGQETQYF
DNA: TGTGCCAGTAGTAAACTGGACAGGGGACAAGAGACCCAGTACTTC
J: TRBJ2-5
V: TRBV19
D: TRBD1
size: many

CDR3: CASSLVTGNEQFF
DNA: TGCGCCAGCAGCTTGGTGACAGGGAATGAGCAGTTCTTC
J: TRBJ2-1
V: TRBV5-1
D: TRBD1
size: .

CDR3: CASSLAGLAADTQYF
DNA: TGTGCCAGCAGCTTAGCCGGACTAGCGGCAGATACGCAGTATTTT
J: TRBJ2-3
V: TRBV7-2
D: TRBD2
size: few

CDR3: CASRDANSYEQYF
DNA: TGTGCCAGCCGGGACGCCAACTCCTACGAGCAGTACTTC
J: TRBJ2-7
V: TRBV6-6
D: .
size: many

CDR3: CASSQQGVGETQYF
DNA: TGTGCCAGCAGCCAACAAGGAGTCGGAGAGACCCAGTACTTC
J: TRBJ2-5
V: TRBV11-2
D: .
size: few

CDR3: CASSFPNSYGYTF
DNA: TGTGCCAGCAGTTTTCCAAACAGCTATGGCTACACCTTC
J: TRBJ1-2
V: TRBV28
D: .
size: .

CDR3: CASSLGGGYNQPQHF
DNA: TGTGCCAGCAGCTTAGGTGGAGGGTACAATCAGCCCCAGCATTTT
J: TRBJ1-5
V: TRBV7-9
D: .
size: few

CDR3: CASSQDAARGSYNEQFF
DNA: TGCGCCAGCAGCCAGGATGCGGCCCGAGGGTCCTACAATGAGCAGTTCTTC
J: TRBJ2-1
V: TRBV4-3
D: .
size: few

CDR3: CASSEWQGDEQYF
DNA: TGTGCCAGCAGTGAATGGCAGGGCGACGAGCAGTACTTC
J: TRBJ2-7
V: TRBV6-1
D: .
size: few

CDR3: CASSFTSAYSYEQYF
DNA: TGTGCCAGCAGCTTTACTAGCGCTTACTCCTACGAGCAGTACTTC
J: TRBJ2-7
V: TRBV7-2
D: TRBD2
size: many

CDR3: CAWSRDRWEGYTF
DNA: TGTGCCTGGAGCCGGGACCGCTGGGAAGGCTACACCTTC
J: TRBJ1-2
V: TRBV30
D: .
size: few

CDR3: CSAPGTSGRTRNEQFF
DNA: TGCAGCGCCCCAGGGACTAGCGGGAGGACACGAAATGAGCAGTTCTTC
J: TRBJ2-1
V: TRBV29-1
D: TRBD2
size: few

CDR3: CASSQGDYTDTQYF
DNA: TGTGCCAGCAGCCAAGGGGACTACACAGATACGCAGTATTTT
J: TRBJ2-3
V: TRBV4-2
D: TRBD2
size: few

CDR3: CASSPTSGKTDTQYF
DNA: TGTGCCAGCAGCCCGACTAGCGGGAAAACAGATACGCAGTATTTT
J: TRBJ2-3
V: TRBV14
D: TRBD2
size: many

CDR3: CASRGLSGSSYEQYF
DNA: TGTGCCAGCAGAGGTCTTAGCGGGAGCTCCTACGAGCAGTACTTC
J: TRBJ2-7
V: TRBV6-1
D: TRBD2
size: few

CDR3: CASSQLTTEAYEQYF
DNA: TGTGCCAGCAGCCAACTCACGACAGAAGCCTACGAGCAGTACTTC
J: TRBJ2-7
V: TRBV14
D: .
size: many

CDR3: CSVDIGDTDTQYF
DNA: TGCAGCGTTGACATTGGAGACACAGATACGCAGTATTTT
J: TRBJ2-3
V: TRBV29-1
D: .
size: many

CDR3: CASSGHPNTEAFF
DNA: TGCGCCAGCAGTGGACATCCGAACACTGAAGCTTTCTTT
J: TRBJ1-1
V: TRBV10-1
D: .
size: few

CDR3: CASSLEGRGDTQYF
DNA: TGTGCCAGCAGCCTGGAGGGGAGAGGAGATACGCAGTATTTT
J: TRBJ2-3
V: TRBV7-8
D: .
size: .

CDR3: CASSLGLAGATDTQYF
DNA: TGTGCCAGCTCTCTAGGACTAGCGGGAGCTACAGATACGCAGTATTTT
J: TRBJ2-3
V: TRBV18
D: TRBD2
size: .

CDR3: CSVEIHGRRDYGYTF
DNA: TGCAGCGTTGAGATTCACGGTCGGAGAGACTATGGCTACACCTTC
J: TRBJ1-2
V: TRBV29-1
D: .
size: .

CDR3: CASSTRDWDNEQFF
DNA: TGTGCCAGCAGCACTCGGGACTGGGACAATGAGCAGTTCTTC
J: TRBJ2-1
V: TRBV7-8
D: .
size: few

CDR3: CASSPRASGVNEQFF
DNA: TGTGCCAGCAGCCCACGCGCTAGCGGGGTCAATGAGCAGTTCTTC
J: TRBJ2-1
V: TRBV5-6
D: TRBD2
size: .